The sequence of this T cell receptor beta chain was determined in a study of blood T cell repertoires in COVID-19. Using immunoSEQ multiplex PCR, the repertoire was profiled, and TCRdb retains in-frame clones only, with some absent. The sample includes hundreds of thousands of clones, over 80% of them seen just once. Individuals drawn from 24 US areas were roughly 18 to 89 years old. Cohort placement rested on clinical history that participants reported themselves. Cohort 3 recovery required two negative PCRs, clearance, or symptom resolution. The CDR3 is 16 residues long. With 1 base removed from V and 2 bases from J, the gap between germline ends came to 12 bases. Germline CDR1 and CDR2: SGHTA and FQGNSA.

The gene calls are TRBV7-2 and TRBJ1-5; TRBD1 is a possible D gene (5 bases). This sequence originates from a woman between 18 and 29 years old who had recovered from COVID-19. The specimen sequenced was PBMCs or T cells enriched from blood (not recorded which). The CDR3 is CASSLVGQGGNQPQHF. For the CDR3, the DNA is TGTGCCAGCAGCTTAGTAGGTCAGGGTGGCAATCAGCCCCAGCATTTT.